These 27 T cell receptor beta chains share one sample of origin, sequenced in a study of blood T cell repertoires in COVID-19. Sequenced by immunoSEQ multiplex PCR; TCRdb stores in-frame clones only, minus some. This table holds fewer than 300,000 clones, roughly 85% found once. Sequencing input: peripheral blood. The receptors originated from a woman aged 45-65 years who had recovered from COVID-19.

The rearrangement joins TRBV7-9 to TRBJ1-4; 9 positions agree with TRBD1. The CDR3 is 14 residues long. V shed 7 bases and J 7 bases; nucleotides not matched to a gene: 7. Germline assignment: CDR1 SEHNR and CDR2 FQNEAQ (reference sequence). This chain's CDR3 is CASTLRQGGEKLFF. CDR3 in DNA: TGTGCCAGCACCCTTCGACAGGGGGGTGAAAAACTGTTTTTT.

This clone was counted only a few times. V and J are TRBV28 and TRBJ1-4; D is unresolved. This CDR3 comprises 12 residues. V was trimmed by 6 bases and J by 12 bases, leaving 14 bases between them. The germline V gene encodes CDR1 MDHEN and CDR2 SYDVKM. The CDR3 DNA reads TGTGCCAGCAGCCGCCGTTGGGAGGAACTGTTTTTT. Translating gives CASSRRWEELFF.

This sequence joins TRBV6-6 and TRBJ2-6; unclear D gene. The CDR3 totals 15 residues. V was pared by 0 bases and J by 2 bases, with 5 bases between. Germline V gene lookup returns CDR1 MNHNY and CDR2 SVGAGI (reference sequence). CDR3 amino acids: CASSYSPAGANVLTF. In nucleotides, the CDR3 is TGTGCCAGCAGTTACTCCCCAGCTGGGGCCAACGTCCTGACTTTC.

The V call is TRBV5-6, the J call TRBJ2-3; D not certain. The CDR3 sequence is 14 residues long. Trimming removed 2 bases from V and 0 bases from J, with 7 bases in between. Germline V lookup: CDR1 SGHDT, CDR2 YYEEEE. The DNA for the CDR3 is TGTGCCAGCAGCTTTGTGCGGAGCACAGATACGCAGTATTTT. Protein sequence: CASSFVRSTDTQYF. Using reference TRBV5-6 and TRBJ2-3 for the parts outside the CDR3, the full variable domain is DAGVTQSPTHLIKTRGQQVTLRCSPKSGHDTVSWYQQALGQGPQFIFQYYEEEERQRGNFPDRFSGHQFPNYSSELNVNALLLGDSALYLCASSFVRSTDTQYFGPGTRLTVL.

The chain links TRBV19 to TRBJ2-5; D may be TRBD1 (8 bases). Germline assignment: CDR1 LNHDA and CDR2 SQIVND (reference sequence). The CDR3 length is 13 residues. V lost 5 bases and J 5 bases, leaving 12 bases between the germline ends. Written as DNA, the CDR3 is TGTGCCAGTAGTGACAGGGGAGGGGAGACCCAGTACTTC. Amino acids: CASSDRGGETQYF.

This clone was counted a few times. The gene calls are TRBV7-8 and TRBJ1-1; D not certain. Germline values: CDR1 SGHVS, CDR2 FQNEAQ. V dropped 5 bases and J dropped 6 bases, with 10 bases sitting between them. This CDR3 spans 12 amino acids. The CDR3 reads CASSPRRAEAFF. As DNA, the CDR3 is TGTGCCAGCAGCCCCCGTCGGGCTGAAGCTTTCTTT.

This clone was seen many times. The chain uses TRBV28 and TRBJ1-6; the match to TRBD1 covers 10 bases. The ends lost 5 bases at V and 9 bases at J; junction bases unmatched: 10. CDR3 length: 16 residues. CDR1 MDHEN and CDR2 SYDVKM come from the germline V gene. CDR3 sequence: CASSRLLGTGASPLHF. The CDR3 bases are TGTGCCAGCAGTCGACTACTAGGGACAGGGGCTTCACCCCTCCACTTT.

The J gene is TRBJ1-2, the V gene TRBV19; TRBD1 aligns across 9 bases. Germline V gene lookup returns CDR1 LNHDA and CDR2 SQIVND (reference sequence). V lost 5 bases, J lost 3 bases, and 4 bases stayed unmatched. The CDR3 is 14 amino acids. The CDR3 sequence is CASSPRDRDYGYTF. In DNA form, the CDR3 reads TGTGCCAGTAGTCCAAGGGACAGGGACTATGGCTACACCTTC.

The chain has TRBV19 and TRBJ1-5, with D unresolved. The ends were cut back, 3 bases at V and 2 bases at J, with 11 bases in the middle. CDR3 length: 15 residues. From germline, CDR1 is LNHDA and CDR2 SQIVND (reference sequence). The CDR3 is CASSMAGEGNQPQHF. CDR3 DNA: TGTGCCAGTAGTATGGCCGGGGAAGGCAATCAGCCCCAGCATTTT.

This clone was seen a single time. V usage is TRBV4-3 and J usage is TRBJ2-1; 7 bases fit TRBD2. V trimming: 0 bases; J trimming: 1 base; junction bases outside the gene matches: 12. Germline loops: CDR1 LGHNA, CDR2 YSLEER. The CDR3 consists of 19 residues. The CDR3 DNA is TGCGCCAGCAGCCAAGAGCCCTCTCTTCTAGCGGCGTCCTACAATGAGCAGTTCTTC. Protein: CASSQEPSLLAASYNEQFF.

This clone was seen just once. The gene calls are TRBV5-5 and TRBJ2-7; TRBD2 is a possible D gene (6 bases). This CDR3 is 15 amino acids long. V was clipped by 4 bases and J by 4 bases, with 18 bases between them. From germline, CDR1 is SGHKS and CDR2 YYEKEE (reference sequence). The CDR3 is CASSQRGEGRYEQYF. DNA of the CDR3: TGTGCCAGCAGCCAAAGGGGCGAGGGGAGGTACGAGCAGTACTTC.

The chain employs TRBV9 and TRBJ1-1; a possible D gene is TRBD1 (6 bases). V was trimmed by 3 bases and J by 1 base, leaving 10 bases between them. The CDR3 covers 14 residues. Germline-derived CDR1 and CDR2 are SGDLS and YYNGEE. The CDR3 sequence is CASSARQANTEAFF. CDR3 sequence (DNA): TGTGCCAGCAGCGCCCGACAGGCGAACACTGAAGCTTTCTTT.

This clone was counted a single time. The chain employs TRBV18 and TRBJ2-5; TRBD2 agrees at 8 bases. Trimming at V came to 3 bases and at J to 5 bases, leaving 2 bases not matched to a gene. The CDR3 runs to 13 residues. Germline-derived CDR1 and CDR2 are KGHSH and LQKENI. The CDR3 is CASSPASGETQYF. The CDR3 DNA follows: TGTGCCAGCTCACCGGCTAGCGGGGAGACCCAGTACTTC.

The chain recombines TRBV24-1 with TRBJ1-5; D remains ambiguous. V shed 0 bases and J shed 3 bases, with 5 bases lying between them. Germline V gene sequence: CDR1 KGHDR, CDR2 SFDVKD. The CDR3 extends over 14 amino acids. As DNA, the CDR3 is TGTGCCACCAGTGATTTGCTAAACAATCAGCCCCAGCATTTT. Protein sequence: CATSDLLNNQPQHF.

This chain uses TRBV11-2 with TRBJ2-7; the D gene is possibly TRBD2 (5 bases). Per the germline V gene, CDR1 is SGHAT and CDR2 is FQNNGV. V was cut by 5 bases and J by 7 bases, with 12 bases left in between. The CDR3 is 12 amino acids. The CDR3 coding sequence is TGTGCCAGCAGCCCGGGAAGTGTGGAGCAGTACTTC. Translating it yields CASSPGSVEQYF.

This clone was found a few times. V is TRBV24-1 and J is TRBJ2-3; TRBD2 is a possible D gene (6 bases). CDR3 length: 15 residues. CDR1 is KGHDR, CDR2 SFDVKD, per germline. Trimming took off 4 bases at V and 3 bases at J, with 13 bases between the two ends. CDR3 loop: CATSEGGVTTDTQYF. CDR3 nucleotides: TGTGCCACCAGTGAGGGGGGAGTCACAACAGATACGCAGTATTTT.

This clone was seen more than once but under ten times. This rearrangement joins TRBV7-3 to TRBJ2-1, with D perhaps TRBD2 (5 bases). This CDR3 has 13 amino acids. V dropped 2 bases and J dropped 3 bases, with 5 bases sitting between them. Germline V gene data show CDR1 as SGHTA and CDR2 as FQGTGA. CDR3 residues: CASSLDYYNEQFF. Written as DNA, the CDR3 is TGTGCCAGCAGCTTAGACTACTACAATGAGCAGTTCTTC.

The chain carries TRBV19 and TRBJ2-3, with 9 bases fitting TRBD2. There are 14 residues in the CDR3. The germline V gene has CDR1 LNHDA and CDR2 SQIVND (reference sequence). V trimming: 4 bases; J trimming: 2 bases; junction bases outside the gene matches: 1. Written as DNA, the CDR3 is TGTGCCAGTAGTACTAGCGGGAACACAGATACGCAGTATTTT. Amino acids: CASSTSGNTDTQYF.

The chain links TRBV28 to TRBJ2-7; 9 bases are a match to TRBD2. J gave up 7 bases and V 1 base, and 5 bases lay outside the gene matches. The CDR3 loop spans 14 amino acids. CDR1 is MDHEN, CDR2 SYDVKM, per germline. The DNA of the CDR3 is TGTGCCAGCAGTTTATTAGCGGGAGAGGGAGAGCAGTACTTC. Translating gives CASSLLAGEGEQYF.

This clone came up once. This chain links TRBV4-3 with TRBJ2-7; 8 nucleotides match TRBD2. Germline V gene lookup returns CDR1 LGHNA and CDR2 YSLEER. Trimming took 0 bases from V and 3 from J; bases not matched to a gene: 16. This CDR3 is 19 amino acids long. CDR3 nucleotide sequence: TGCGCCAGCAGCCAAGACCGGTGGGGAAGAGCGGGAGTTCACTACGAGCAGTACTTC. This codes for CASSQDRWGRAGVHYEQYF.

The rearrangement uses TRBV28 and TRBJ2-4, with D maybe TRBD2 (6 bases). Trimming removed 7 bases at V and 1 base at J, with 14 bases between. This CDR3 has 15 residues. Germline CDR1 and CDR2: MDHEN and SYDVKM. The CDR3 sequence is CASKVGGMAKNIQYF. The CDR3 DNA follows: TGTGCCAGCAAGGTGGGGGGTATGGCCAAAAACATTCAGTACTTC.

The chain uses TRBV2 and TRBJ1-4, with 8 bases fitting TRBD1. The CDR3 contains 14 residues. Germline loops: CDR1 SNHLY, CDR2 FYNNEI. The J segment lost 5 bases and the V segment lost 6 bases, leaving 5 bases of the junction unmatched. CDR3: CASSWTGQNEKLFF. The CDR3 bases are TGTGCCAGCAGCTGGACAGGGCAAAATGAAAAACTGTTTTTT.

V is TRBV7-2 and J is TRBJ2-5, with D unclear. CDR1 is SGHTA and CDR2 is FQGNSA in the germline V gene. The length of the CDR3 is 13 residues. Trimming pared 5 bases from V and 5 bases from J, leaving 12 bases between. CDR3 bases: TGTGCCAGCAGCCCCGCCATCAGGGAGACCCAGTACTTC. Protein product: CASSPAIRETQYF.

The chain couples TRBV9 to TRBJ2-2, with 12 positions matching TRBD1. There are 16 residues in the CDR3. Per the germline V gene, CDR1 is SGDLS and CDR2 is YYNGEE. J lost 6 bases, V lost 7 bases, and 10 bases had no gene match. The CDR3 bases are TGTGCCAGCGGGACAGGGGGCAGCTCAGTTGCCGGGGAGCTGTTTTTT. This codes for CASGTGGSSVAGELFF.

As for this clone: The same CDR3 also results from other DNA sequences found in this sample. The rearrangement uses TRBV4-3 and TRBJ1-4; D is perhaps TRBD1 (5 bases). Germline values: CDR1 LGHNA, CDR2 YSLEER. The V and J ends lost 0 bases and 5 bases respectively, with 10 bases between them. CDR3 length: 15 amino acids. CDR3 DNA sequence: TGCGCCAGCAGCCAAGAGGGGCAGGCGAATGAAAAACTGTTTTTT. Residues: CASSQEGQANEKLFF.

The chain carries TRBV27 and TRBJ1-5; 8 nucleotides line up with TRBD1. Germline lookup yields CDR1 MNHEY and CDR2 SMNVEV (reference sequence). The CDR3 extends over 14 amino acids. With V trimmed by 6 bases and J by 7 bases, 8 bases remained unmatched. This chain's CDR3 is CASSSDRVGQPQHF. The CDR3 bases are TGTGCCAGCAGCTCGGACAGGGTTGGGCAGCCCCAGCATTTT.

The chain is built from TRBV5-4 and TRBJ2-1; 7 bases line up with TRBD1. Losses at the gene ends were 5 bases for V and 1 base for J; bases not matched to a gene: 0. The length of the CDR3 is 13 residues. Germline V gene data show CDR1 as SGHNT and CDR2 as YYREEE (reference sequence). DNA for the CDR3: TGTGCCAGCAGACAGGGGTCCTACAATGAGCAGTTCTTC. This translates into CASRQGSYNEQFF.